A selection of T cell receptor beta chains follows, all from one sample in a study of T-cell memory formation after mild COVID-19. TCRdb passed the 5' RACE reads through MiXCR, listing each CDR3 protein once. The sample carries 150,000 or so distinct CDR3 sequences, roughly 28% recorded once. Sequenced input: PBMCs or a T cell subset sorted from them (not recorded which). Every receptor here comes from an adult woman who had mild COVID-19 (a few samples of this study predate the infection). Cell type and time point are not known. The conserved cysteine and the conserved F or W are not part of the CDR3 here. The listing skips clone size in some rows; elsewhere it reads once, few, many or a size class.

CDR3aa: SAGRRNTIY; abundance: NA; v_gene: TRBV20-1
CDR3aa: ASSQPDGYEQY; abundance: few; v_gene: TRBV7-8
CDR3aa: ASSYYRGRGAF; abundance: few; v_gene: TRBV6-5
CDR3aa: SAAKGNEQF; abundance: NA; v_gene: TRBV29-1
CDR3aa: ASSLRRTNEKLF; abundance: NA; v_gene: TRBV7-2
CDR3aa: SALAGGANIQY; abundance: many; v_gene: TRBV20-1
CDR3aa: ASRPGGAGQETQY; abundance: NA; v_gene: TRBV7-9
CDR3aa: ASSRSGASQPQH; abundance: NA; v_gene: TRBV3-1
CDR3aa: SARTGNSYEQY; abundance: NA; v_gene: TRBV29-1
CDR3aa: ASSLPGVAF; abundance: few; v_gene: TRBV7-2
CDR3aa: ASSQRLGELF; abundance: NA; v_gene: TRBV7-2
CDR3aa: SGTEITSSYNEQF; abundance: few; v_gene: TRBV29-1
CDR3aa: ASSPRQGPWDTEAF; abundance: NA; v_gene: TRBV19
CDR3aa: ASSQDPQGELTGELF; abundance: NA; v_gene: TRBV4-2
CDR3aa: ASSPGVRASPYTGELF; abundance: NA; v_gene: TRBV12-3/TRBV12-4